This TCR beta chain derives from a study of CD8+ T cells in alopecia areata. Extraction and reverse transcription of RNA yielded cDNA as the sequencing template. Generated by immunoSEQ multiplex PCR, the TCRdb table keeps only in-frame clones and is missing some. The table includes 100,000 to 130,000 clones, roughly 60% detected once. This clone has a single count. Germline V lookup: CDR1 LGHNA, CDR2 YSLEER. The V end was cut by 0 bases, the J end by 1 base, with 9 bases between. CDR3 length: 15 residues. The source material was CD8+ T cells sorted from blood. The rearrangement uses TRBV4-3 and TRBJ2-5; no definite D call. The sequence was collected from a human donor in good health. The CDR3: CASSQDPWGQETQYF. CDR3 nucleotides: TGCGCCAGCAGCCAAGATCCTTGGGGCCAAGAGACCCAGTACTTC.